The 26 T cell receptor beta chains in this list originate from one sample, sequenced in a study of regulatory T cells in long-lasting Graves disease. Relying on iRepertoire HTBI primers and Arm-PCR of CDR3 regions, the team built TCR beta libraries. MiXCR, applied by TCRdb to the multiplex PCR reads, yields one record per CDR3 protein. The sample lists approximately 310,000 distinct CDR3 sequences, 15% to 20% occurring once. This sample's time point: newly diagnosed GD, antithyroid drugs for less than 3 months. There was RNA extracted from PBMCs, and the TCR library was made from it. The specimen comprised peripheral blood mononuclear cells (PBMCs), sampled at new diagnosis, from a patient treated with antithyroid drugs. The receptor source for this set is a female donor with Graves disease.

This clonotype was seen repeatedly, ten times or more. This chain uses TRBV28 with TRBJ1-5; D not resolved. V gave up 10 bases and J gave up 5 bases, with 6 bases separating them. The CDR3 extends over 10 amino acids. Germline V gene lookup returns CDR1 MDHEN and CDR2 SYDVKM. The CDR3 protein is CATNDQPQHF. The CDR3 DNA is TGTGCCACCAACGATCAGCCCCAGCATTTT. The full variable domain, in which reference TRBV28 and TRBJ1-5 provide the parts outside the CDR3, is DVKVTQSSRYLVKRTGEKVFLECVQDMDHENMFWYRQDPGLGLRLIYFSYDVKMKEKGDIPEGYSVSREKKERFSLILESASTNQTSMYLCATNDQPQHFGDGTRLSIL.

The rearrangement links TRBV3-1 to TRBJ1-2; D ambiguous. The V and J ends lost 1 base and 7 bases respectively, with 7 bases between them. Germline CDR1 and CDR2: LGHDT and YNNKEL (reference sequence). The CDR3 covers 12 residues. The CDR3 protein is CASSQGLGGYTF. CDR3 nucleotide sequence: TGTGCCAGCAGCCAAGGTCTGGGTGGCTACACCTTC. Complete variable domain (other parts from reference TRBV3-1 and TRBJ1-2): DTAVSQTPKYLVTQMGNDKSIKCEQNLGHDTMYWYKQDSKKFLKIMFSYNNKELIINETVPNRFSPKSPDKAHLNLHINSLELGDSAVYFCASSQGLGGYTFGSGTRLTVV.

The gene calls are TRBV4-1 and TRBJ2-3; D could derive from TRBD1 or TRBD2 (5 bases each). Trimming stripped 8 bases from V and 3 bases from J, with 18 bases between. Germline values: CDR1 MGHRA, CDR2 YSYEKL. CDR3 size: 15 residues. The CDR3 sequence is CASARGAGVTDTQYF. The CDR3 DNA reads TGCGCCAGCGCTCGGGGCGCCGGGGTTACAGATACGCAGTATTTT.

The gene calls are TRBV5-1 and TRBJ2-1; D gene unclear. The CDR3 totals 15 residues. V lost 0 bases and J lost 1, with 8 bases in between. Germline CDR1 and CDR2: SGHRS and YFSETQ. The CDR3 loop reads CASSLDGVSYNEQFF. The CDR3 DNA follows: TGCGCCAGCAGCTTGGATGGGGTATCCTACAATGAGCAGTTCTTC.

This clonotype has only a few counts. V is TRBV6-1 and J is TRBJ2-7; 11 nucleotides line up with TRBD1. CDR1 MNHNS and CDR2 SASEGT come from the germline V gene. Unmatched junction bases numbered 6, after V lost 2 bases and J lost 6 bases. The CDR3 has 15 residues. The CDR3 protein is CASSELTDRGREQYF. CDR3 coding DNA: TGTGCCAGCAGTGAACTCACGGACAGGGGGCGCGAGCAGTACTTC.

This clonotype was picked up many times. CDR3 bases: TGTGCCAGTAGTCACGACAGGGTGAACACTGAAGCTTTCTTT. Encoded protein: CASSHDRVNTEAFF. V and J are TRBV19 and TRBJ1-1; 7 nucleotides line up with TRBD1. Per germline, CDR1 LNHDA and CDR2 SQIVND (reference sequence). V gave up 5 bases and J gave up 0 bases; unmatched junction bases: 3. The CDR3 consists of 14 residues.

This clonotype was counted ten times or more. The chain carries TRBV7-9 and TRBJ2-7; 13 bases are a match to TRBD2. CDR3 length: 16 amino acids. Trimming at V came to 5 bases and at J to 5 bases, leaving 9 bases not matched to a gene. The V gene's germline CDR1 is SEHNR and CDR2 FQNEAQ (reference sequence). For the CDR3, the DNA is TGTGCCAGCAGCCAAGGGACTAGCGGGACGCGGGACGAGCAGTACTTC. Translated, it gives CASSQGTSGTRDEQYF. Using reference TRBV7-9 and TRBJ2-7 for the parts outside the CDR3, the full variable domain is DTGVSQNPRHKITKRGQNVTFRCDPISEHNRLYWYRQTLGQGPEFLTYFQNEAQLEKSRLLSDRFSAERPKGSFSTLEIQRTEQGDSAMYLCASSQGTSGTRDEQYFGPGTRLTVT.

As regards this clonotype: Being one base from a much bigger clone, this may be a read error. The V call is TRBV28, the J call TRBJ2-7; D perhaps matches TRBD1 (5 bases). The germline V gene encodes CDR1 MDHEN and CDR2 SYDVKM. The CDR3 sequence is 15 residues long. The CDR3 sequence: CASSERGDASYEQHF. CDR3 sequence (DNA): TGTGCCAGCAGTGAAAGGGGTGACGCCTCCTACGAGCAGCACTTC. The entire variable domain, with the rest obtained from reference TRBV28 and TRBJ2-7, is as follows: DVKVTQSSRYLVKRTGEKVFLECVQDMDHENMFWYRQDPGLGLRLIYFSYDVKMKEKGDIPEGYSVSREKKERFSLILESASTNQTSMYLCASSERGDASYEQHFGPGTRLTVT.

The chain couples TRBV6-1 to TRBJ2-7, with 8 bases that match TRBD1. This CDR3 is 14 amino acids long. V gave up 6 bases and J gave up 0 bases; unmatched junction bases: 4. Per germline, CDR1 MNHNS and CDR2 SASEGT. The DNA for the CDR3 is TGTGCCAGCAGAGCGGACAGGGACTCCTACGAGCAGTACTTC. Amino acid sequence: CASRADRDSYEQYF.

At least ten counts were recorded for this clonotype. An end of the junction does not agree with germline; a read error may underlie this. V usage is TRBV11-2 and J usage is TRBJ2-5, with 7 bases fitting TRBD1. The germline gives CDR1 SGHAT, CDR2 FQNNGV. The CDR3 runs to 13 residues. The DNA of the CDR3 is TGTGCCAGCAGCCCCACCCGACAGGGCGAAGGTTTTTTC. Protein: CASSPTRQGEGFF. Full variable domain (outside the CDR3, taken from reference TRBV11-2 and TRBJ2-5): EAGVAQSPRYKIIEKRQSVAFWCNPISGHATLYWYQQILGQGPKLLIQFQNNGVVDDSQLPKDRFSAERLKGVDSTLKIQPAKLEDSAVYLCASSPTRQGEGFFGPGTRLLVL.

The chain joins TRBV18 to TRBJ2-1; weak D call: TRBD1 (5 bases). The V end lost 0 bases, the J end lost 0 bases, and 9 bases lay between the germline ends. CDR1 KGHSH and CDR2 LQKENI come from the germline V gene. There are 16 residues in the CDR3. The CDR3 spells CASSPPRQSSYNEQFF. The DNA of the CDR3 is TGTGCCAGCTCACCACCCAGACAGAGCTCCTACAATGAGCAGTTCTTC. Using reference TRBV18 and TRBJ2-1 for the parts outside the CDR3, the full variable domain is NAGVMQNPRHLVRRRGQEARLRCSPMKGHSHVYWYRQLPEEGLKFMVYLQKENIIDESGMPKERFSAEFPKEGPSILRIQQVVRGDSAAYFCASSPPRQSSYNEQFFGPGTRLTVL.

This clonotype was picked up many times. This chain connects TRBV9 to TRBJ1-4; a possible D gene is TRBD1 (5 bases). The CDR3 covers 15 residues. Germline values: CDR1 SGDLS, CDR2 YYNGEE. Trimming left V 6 bases short and J 6 bases short, with 18 bases between. CDR3 sequence (DNA): TGTGCCAGCACGACGGGGCCAGGGAAGGATGAAAAACTGTTTTTT. This sequence encodes CASTTGPGKDEKLFF.

Many counts were recorded for this clonotype. This chain links TRBV2 with TRBJ2-7, with 14 nucleotides matching TRBD2. The length of the CDR3 is 17 residues. Trimming took 4 bases from V and 4 from J; bases not matched to a gene: 9. Germline V CDR1 and CDR2: SNHLY, FYNNEI. In DNA, the CDR3 is TGTGCCAGCAGTGTGACTAGCGGGAGGGTGCCCGGGTACGAGCAGTACTTC. Translated: CASSVTSGRVPGYEQYF. Full variable domain (missing parts from reference TRBV2 and TRBJ2-7): EPEVTQTPSHQVTQMGQEVILRCVPISNHLYFYWYRQILGQKVEFLVSFYNNEISEKSEIFDDQFSVERPDGSNFTLKIRSTKLEDSAMYFCASSVTSGRVPGYEQYFGPGTRLTVT.

This clonotype was counted many times. V is TRBV11-2 and J is TRBJ2-5, with 7 bases aligning to TRBD2. CDR1 and CDR2 (germline): SGHAT, FQNNGV. The CDR3 extends over 16 amino acids. V dropped 5 bases and J dropped 5; count of bases not matched to a gene: 14. CDR3 in amino acids: CASSRQAGWVFETQYF. The CDR3 coding sequence is TGTGCCAGCAGCAGACAAGCGGGATGGGTGTTTGAGACCCAGTACTTC.

This clonotype was seen repeatedly, ten times or more. V is TRBV3-1 and J is TRBJ1-1, with D possibly TRBD1 on 6 matching bases. In germline, CDR1 is LGHDT, CDR2 YNNKEL (reference sequence). V lost 5 bases and J 0 bases, leaving 25 bases between the germline ends. CDR3 size: 19 residues. The CDR3 region is CASSFRVWGPQGMNTEAFF. For the CDR3, the DNA is TGTGCCAGCAGCTTCAGGGTTTGGGGACCACAGGGCATGAACACTGAAGCTTTCTTT.

This clonotype was seen a single time. This chain connects TRBV27 to TRBJ2-3; TRBD2 agrees at 9 bases. Trimming took 5 bases from V and 2 from J; bases not matched to a gene: 8. Germline V gene data show CDR1 as MNHEY and CDR2 as SMNVEV (reference sequence). This CDR3 spans 16 amino acids. CDR3 sequence: CASSGAGTSSTDTQYF. The CDR3, as DNA: TGTGCCAGCAGTGGCGCCGGGACTAGCTCCACAGATACGCAGTATTTT.

This clonotype was seen more than once but under ten times. The chain joins TRBV5-1 to TRBJ2-1, with a weak D call TRBD2 (7 bases). Germline CDR1 is SGHRS and CDR2 is YFSETQ. CDR3 length equals 16 residues. V was cut by 2 bases and J by 4 bases, with 16 bases left in between. CDR3: CASSFGGLGVYNEQFF. The CDR3 nucleotides read TGCGCCAGCAGCTTCGGGGGGCTTGGGGTGTACAATGAGCAGTTCTTC.

The sample holds a few counts of this clonotype. This chain connects TRBV29-1 to TRBJ1-2; D is unresolved. This CDR3 is built from 12 residues. V gave up 4 bases and J gave up 7 bases, with 13 bases separating them. CDR1 and CDR2 from the germline V gene are SQVTM and ANQGSEA. CDR3 sequence reads: CSVGGRLFGYTF. The CDR3 bases are TGCAGCGTTGGTGGCAGGTTGTTTGGCTACACCTTC. The full variable domain, with the rest looked up from reference TRBV29-1 and TRBJ1-2, is SAVISQKPSRDICQRGTSLTIQCQVDSQVTMMFWYRQQPGQSLTLIATANQGSEATYESGFVIDKFPISRPNLTFSTLTVSNMSPEDSSIYLCSVGGRLFGYTFGSGTRLTVV.

The sample holds many counts of this clonotype. The chain combines TRBV5-1 with TRBJ2-7; 14 bases align to TRBD2. The CDR3 loop spans 14 amino acids. The germline V gene has CDR1 SGHRS and CDR2 YFSETQ. Trimming took 4 bases from V and 9 from J; bases not matched to a gene: 6. This CDR3 is CASSGRLAGGPQYF. CDR3 bases: TGCGCCAGCAGCGGCAGACTAGCGGGAGGGCCGCAGTACTTC.

This clonotype was observed a few times. This chain uses TRBV7-9 with TRBJ2-3; 7 nucleotides match TRBD2. CDR3 size: 15 residues. Trimming removed 0 bases from V and 2 bases from J; junction bases left unmatched: 2. CDR1 and CDR2 from the germline V gene are SEHNR and FQNEAQ (reference sequence). The CDR3 DNA sequence: TGTGCCAGCAGCTTAGCGGCGGGAGCCACAGATACGCAGTATTTT. Amino acid sequence: CASSLAAGATDTQYF.

This clonotype was seen more than once but under ten times. The chain links TRBV7-3 to TRBJ2-1, with TRBD1 as a possible D gene (5 bases). The CDR3 spans 19 residues. V lost 2 bases and J lost 2, with 22 bases in between. Germline V gives CDR1 SGHTA, CDR2 FQGTGA. CDR3 DNA sequence: TGTGCCAGCAGCTTAGAAAGCTTTATCGCAGGGTCCGCCTACAATGAGCAGTTCTTC. Protein sequence: CASSLESFIAGSAYNEQFF.

This clonotype was counted at least ten times. The CDR3 DNA is TGTGCCTGGAGTGTACCTGGGGACCATCAAGAGACCCAGTACTTC. Translating gives CAWSVPGDHQETQYF. J is TRBJ2-5 and V is TRBV30; either TRBD1 or TRBD2 may supply D (5 bases each). Trimming left V 0 bases short and J 2 bases short, with 13 bases between. The CDR3 spans 15 residues. Germline loops: CDR1 GTSNPN, CDR2 SVGIG (reference sequence).

This clonotype was picked up one time. This likely reflects a read error, since a far larger clone is one base away. The V gene is TRBV15, the J gene TRBJ1-1; 9 bases line up with TRBD2. The J call may be faulty, since TRBJ2-3 better matches the DNA end. This CDR3 spans 18 amino acids. Germline loops: CDR1 LNHNV, CDR2 YYDKDF (reference sequence). CDR3 DNA sequence: TGTGCCACCAGCAGAGATACTCTGGCGGGAGGGCCCACAGATGCGCAGTATTTT. It encodes CATSRDTLAGGPTDAQYF.

This rearrangement joins TRBV11-2 to TRBJ2-5; 7 bases are a match to TRBD1. Trimming took 1 base from V and 2 from J; bases not matched to a gene: 7. This CDR3 is built from 16 residues. Germline V gene data show CDR1 as SGHAT and CDR2 as FQNNGV. The CDR3 is CASSLVVGQPQETQYF. The CDR3 DNA follows: TGTGCCAGCAGCTTAGTCGTGGGACAGCCGCAAGAGACCCAGTACTTC.

There are many counts of this clonotype. The V and J genes are TRBV4-2 and TRBJ1-4, with 7 bases that match TRBD1. Per germline, CDR1 LGHNA and CDR2 YNFKEQ. The CDR3 totals 16 residues. V was clipped by 3 bases and J by 4 bases; unmatched bases: 8. CDR3 loop: CASSHSGQDLNEKLFF. CDR3 coding DNA: TGTGCCAGCAGCCACTCCGGACAGGACCTTAATGAAAAACTGTTTTTT.

This clonotype was detected ten times or more. DNA of the CDR3: TGTGCCAGCAGTTCCCGGAGGTCGGGGGCCCTCTACAATGAGCAGTTCTTC. Its protein is CASSSRRSGALYNEQFF. This sequence joins TRBV7-9 and TRBJ2-1, with D perhaps matching TRBD1 or TRBD2 (6 bases each). The CDR3 is 17 amino acids. Germline V lookup: CDR1 SEHNR, CDR2 FQNEAQ (reference sequence). The V gene lost 6 bases and the J gene lost 3 bases, with 21 bases spanning the gap.